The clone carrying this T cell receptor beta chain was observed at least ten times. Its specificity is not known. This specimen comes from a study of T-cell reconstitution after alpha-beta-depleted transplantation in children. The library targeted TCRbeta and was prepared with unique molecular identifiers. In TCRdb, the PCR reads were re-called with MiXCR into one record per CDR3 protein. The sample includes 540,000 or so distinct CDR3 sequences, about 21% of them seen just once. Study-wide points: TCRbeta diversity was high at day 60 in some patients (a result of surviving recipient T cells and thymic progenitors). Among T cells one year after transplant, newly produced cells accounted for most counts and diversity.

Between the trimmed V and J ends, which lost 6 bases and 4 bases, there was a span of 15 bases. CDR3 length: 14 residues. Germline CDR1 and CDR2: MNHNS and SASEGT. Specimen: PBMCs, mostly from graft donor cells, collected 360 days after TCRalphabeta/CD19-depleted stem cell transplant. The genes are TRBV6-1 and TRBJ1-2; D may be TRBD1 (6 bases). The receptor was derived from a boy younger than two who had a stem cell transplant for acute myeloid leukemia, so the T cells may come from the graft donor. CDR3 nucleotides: TGTGCCAGCAGGGGGGCAGCCTACCTCTATGGCTACACCTTC. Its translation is CASRGAAYLYGYTF.